The 2 T cell receptor beta chains below were found in one sample sequenced in a study of STAT3 mutations in large granular lymphocyte leukemia. Study results and caveats: At least one immunodominant TCR beta clonotype appeared in every T-cell large granular lymphocyte leukemia patient.

These receptors have no identified antigens. Profiled with immunoSEQ multiplex PCR; TCRdb holds only in-frame clones, not every one. Here the sample spans approximately 13,000 clones, over 85% being singletons. The sequenced sample consisted of peripheral blood mononuclear cells. These receptors were obtained from a man aged 40-55 years with T-cell large granular lymphocyte leukemia. Some clones in this sample may be carry-over from other donors' samples.

This chain connects TRBV2 to TRBJ1-6; unclear D gene. This CDR3 has 13 amino acids. Per the germline V gene, CDR1 is SNHLY and CDR2 is FYNNEI. Trimming took 10 bases from V and 4 from J, leaving 11 bases between them. CDR3 residues: CATSGDYNSPLHF. The CDR3 DNA follows: TGTGCCACGTCAGGTGATTATAATTCACCCCTCCACTTT. The entire variable domain, with the rest obtained from reference TRBV2 and TRBJ1-6, is as follows: EPEVTQTPSHQVTQMGQEVILRCVPISNHLYFYWYRQILGQKVEFLVSFYNNEISEKSEIFDDQFSVERPDGSNFTLKIRSTKLEDSAMYFCATSGDYNSPLHFGNGTRLTVT.

The chain recombines TRBV7-8 with TRBJ1-1; D gene unclear. V was pared by 9 bases and J by 1 base, with 15 bases between. This CDR3 contains 14 residues. In germline, CDR1 is SGHVS, CDR2 FQNEAQ. The CDR3 protein is CASSSQRGNTEAFF. CDR3 sequence (DNA): TGTGCCAGTTCTTCTCAACGGGGGAACACTGAAGCTTTCTTT.